The 24 T cell receptor beta chains below were found in one sample sequenced in a study of cytomegalovirus exposure and HLA in healthy donors. Amplification used 60 Vbeta primers and 13 Jbeta primers. Produced via immunoSEQ multiplex PCR; TCRdb's table is partial and in-frame only. The table includes approximately 130,000 clones, 64% detected once. The sequencing input was PBMCs. The receptors stem from a woman aged 35 to 49 in good health and CMV-seronegative.

This clone was picked up a small number of times. The chain links TRBV10-1 to TRBJ1-3, with no clear D. Germline CDR1 WNHNN, CDR2 SYGVQD (reference sequence). The CDR3 length is 14 residues. Trimming took off 7 bases at V and 0 bases at J, with 10 bases between the two ends. The chain's CDR3 is CASTAGSSGNTIYF. As DNA, the CDR3 is TGCGCCAGCACTGCCGGGAGCTCTGGAAACACCATATATTTT.

This clone was counted only a few times. This sequence joins TRBV5-6 and TRBJ1-2; 11 bases fit TRBD1. The V gene's germline CDR1 is SGHDT and CDR2 YYEEEE. Losses at the gene ends were 4 bases for V and 8 bases for J; bases not matched to a gene: 7. The CDR3 is 14 residues long. The CDR3 DNA is TGTGCCAGCAGCCGCGGACAGGGGGCTAGAGGCTACACCTTC. Translated: CASSRGQGARGYTF.

The chain carries TRBV7-9 and TRBJ2-7, with D perhaps matching TRBD2 (6 bases). The CDR3 totals 14 residues. The V end lost 8 bases, the J end lost 1 base, and 15 bases lay between the germline ends. Per germline, CDR1 SEHNR and CDR2 FQNEAQ (reference sequence). CDR3 sequence: CASLAAGISYEQYF. The CDR3 nucleotides are TGTGCCAGCCTTGCGGCGGGGATTTCCTACGAGCAGTACTTC. The full variable domain, rest sourced from reference TRBV7-9 and TRBJ2-7, is DTGVSQNPRHKITKRGQNVTFRCDPISEHNRLYWYRQTLGQGPEFLTYFQNEAQLEKSRLLSDRFSAERPKGSFSTLEIQRTEQGDSAMYLCASLAAGISYEQYFGPGTRLTVT.

The chain recombines TRBV6-5 with TRBJ1-2, with TRBD1 matching over 7 bases. V dropped 4 bases and J dropped 4; count of bases not matched to a gene: 9. The CDR3 covers 15 residues. From germline, CDR1 is MNHEY and CDR2 SVGAGI. The CDR3 nucleotides read TGTGCCAGCAGTTCGAGGACAGGAAACATCTATGGCTACACCTTC. Translating gives CASSSRTGNIYGYTF.

CDR3 protein: CASSSGREDSPLHF. The CDR3 DNA reads as TGTGCCAGCAGCTCGGGCAGGGAGGATTCACCCCTCCACTTT. The chain combines TRBV7-9 with TRBJ1-6; D may be TRBD1 (5 bases). Germline lookup yields CDR1 SEHNR and CDR2 FQNEAQ (reference sequence). The ends were cut back, 4 bases at V and 8 bases at J, with 12 bases in the middle. The length of the CDR3 is 14 residues. The entire variable domain, with the rest obtained from reference TRBV7-9 and TRBJ1-6, is as follows: DTGVSQNPRHKITKRGQNVTFRCDPISEHNRLYWYRQTLGQGPEFLTYFQNEAQLEKSRLLSDRFSAERPKGSFSTLEIQRTEQGDSAMYLCASSSGREDSPLHFGNGTRLTVT.

This chain joins TRBV29-1 and TRBJ1-2; 8 bases align to TRBD1. The J segment lost 8 bases and the V segment lost 1 base, leaving 6 bases of the junction unmatched. Germline V gives CDR1 SQVTM, CDR2 ANQGSEA. The CDR3 is made up of 13 amino acids. For the CDR3, the DNA is TGCAGCGTTGAAGTTCAGGGGGCGATCGGCTACACCTTC. Amino acid sequence: CSVEVQGAIGYTF.

This chain connects TRBV19 to TRBJ1-1; TRBD1 is a possible D gene (6 bases). Trimming took 6 bases from V and 1 from J, leaving 12 bases between them. Germline CDR1 LNHDA, CDR2 SQIVND (reference sequence). The CDR3 consists of 14 residues. The CDR3 is CASRLTGRNTEAFF. In DNA, the CDR3 is TGTGCCAGTAGATTAACAGGGAGGAACACTGAAGCTTTCTTT.

The chain joins TRBV11-1 to TRBJ2-3, with 8 bases lining up with TRBD2. The CDR3 runs to 14 residues. J was trimmed by 0 bases and V by 5 bases; bases with no gene match: 1. The germline V gene encodes CDR1 SGHAT and CDR2 FQDESV (reference sequence). DNA of the CDR3: TGTGCCAGCAGCGAGCGGGGGAGCACAGATACGCAGTATTTT. It codes for CASSERGSTDTQYF.

About this clone itself: The sample contains more than one DNA sequence encoding this CDR3. This sequence joins TRBV7-2 and TRBJ2-5; D is perhaps TRBD1 (5 bases). The CDR3 consists of 14 residues. In germline, CDR1 is SGHTA, CDR2 FQGNSA. V dropped 0 bases and J dropped 2 bases, with 7 bases sitting between them. CDR3 nucleotide sequence: TGTGCCAGCAGCTTAGCAGGGGCTCAAGAGACCCAGTACTTC. Its protein product is CASSLAGAQETQYF.

The V call is TRBV30, the J call TRBJ2-6; perhaps TRBD1 as D (5 bases). The germline gives CDR1 GTSNPN, CDR2 SVGIG (reference sequence). Trimming left V 0 bases short and J 0 bases short, with 6 bases between. This CDR3 has 15 residues. CDR3 nucleotide sequence: TGTGCCTGGAGTGTGGGGCGCTCTGGGGCCAACGTCCTGACTTTC. As protein: CAWSVGRSGANVLTF.

This chain connects TRBV5-4 to TRBJ1-5, with TRBD1 matching over 9 bases. The V segment lost 3 bases and the J segment 4 bases; nucleotides outside the gene matches: 2. Germline assignment: CDR1 SGHNT and CDR2 YYREEE (reference sequence). The CDR3 runs to 14 residues. The CDR3 spells CASSSGTGNQPQHF. The CDR3 DNA reads TGTGCCAGCAGCTCCGGGACAGGGAATCAGCCCCAGCATTTT. Together with reference TRBV5-4 and TRBJ1-5, the CDR3 gives the full variable domain: ETGVTQSPTHLIKTRGQQVTLRCSSQSGHNTVSWYQQALGQGPQFIFQYYREEENGRGNFPPRFSGLQFPNYSSELNVNALELDDSALYLCASSSGTGNQPQHFGDGTRLSIL.

This chain uses TRBV5-5 with TRBJ1-1; 7 bases match TRBD1. The CDR3 runs to 15 residues. Germline-derived CDR1 and CDR2 are SGHKS and YYEKEE (reference sequence). V was clipped by 1 base and J by 1 base; unmatched bases: 4. The chain's CDR3 is CASSLMTGKNTEAFF. CDR3 nucleotide sequence: TGTGCCAGCAGCTTGATGACAGGGAAGAACACTGAAGCTTTCTTT.

The CDR3 nucleotides read TGTGCCAGCAGCCCACTTGCGGGGGGGTTTACAGATACGCAGTATTTT. Its translation is CASSPLAGGFTDTQYF. J is TRBJ2-3 and V is TRBV5-6; TRBD2 agrees at 9 bases. The CDR3 contains 16 residues. The germline CDR1 and CDR2 sequences are SGHDT and YYEEEE. The junction had 9 bases not matched to a gene; V was cut back by 4 bases and J by 3 bases.

The rearrangement joins TRBV5-1 to TRBJ1-1, with TRBD1 as a possible D gene (6 bases). V lost 0 bases and J lost 4, with 13 bases in between. Germline V gene lookup returns CDR1 SGHRS and CDR2 YFSETQ. This CDR3 has 15 residues. Here the CDR3 reads CASSLALGGTTEAFF. The CDR3 DNA is TGCGCCAGCAGCTTGGCTTTAGGGGGTACCACTGAAGCTTTCTTT.

The CDR3 nucleotides read TGTGCCAGCAGGAACAGGGGAATTGGTCAGCCCCAGCATTTT. Encoded protein: CASRNRGIGQPQHF. The chain carries TRBV7-2 and TRBJ1-5, with TRBD1 matching over 7 bases. CDR3 length: 14 residues. Germline V gene data show CDR1 as SGHTA and CDR2 as FQGNSA. Germline trimming cut 6 bases from V and 6 bases from J; bases unmatched to any gene: 8.

The V and J genes are TRBV30 and TRBJ1-1, with TRBD1 as a possible D gene (6 bases). CDR3 length equals 15 residues. V lost 3 bases to trimming and J lost 1 base, with 15 bases between them. CDR1 is GTSNPN and CDR2 is SVGIG in the germline V gene (reference sequence). The CDR3 reads CAWRGVGRGNTEAFF. The CDR3 DNA follows: TGTGCCTGGAGGGGGGTGGGCAGGGGGAACACTGAAGCTTTCTTT.

The table lists this clone with a count of one. The J gene is TRBJ2-7, the V gene TRBV27; D gene uncertain. CDR1 is MNHEY, CDR2 SMNVEV, per germline (reference sequence). The CDR3 has 13 amino acids. V dropped 10 bases and J dropped 4 bases, with 17 bases sitting between them. The CDR3 sequence: CATSDGFAYEQYF. Here the CDR3 DNA reads TGTGCCACTAGTGATGGGTTTGCGTACGAGCAGTACTTC.

The genes are TRBV11-2 and TRBJ2-7, with D tentatively TRBD1 (6 bases). The V gene's germline CDR1 is SGHAT and CDR2 FQNNGV. CDR3 length equals 15 residues. Between the trimmed V and J ends, which lost 4 bases and 3 bases, there was a span of 16 bases. The CDR3 reads CASSSPGQGLYEQYF. CDR3 DNA sequence: TGTGCCAGCAGCTCACCGGGACAAGGTCTCTACGAGCAGTACTTC.

The rearrangement links TRBV30 to TRBJ1-2; tentatively, D is TRBD1 (6 bases). V was pared by 0 bases and J by 4 bases, with 9 bases between. This CDR3 is built from 13 residues. Germline loops: CDR1 GTSNPN, CDR2 SVGIG (reference sequence). The CDR3 is CAWSVRQAYGYTF. The CDR3 DNA follows: TGTGCCTGGAGTGTTAGACAGGCCTATGGCTACACCTTC.

The J gene is TRBJ2-3, the V gene TRBV7-9; the D gene is possibly TRBD1 (5 bases). This CDR3 comprises 16 residues. With 4 bases removed from V and 0 bases from J, the gap between germline ends came to 14 bases. The germline CDR1 and CDR2 sequences are SEHNR and FQNEAQ (reference sequence). As DNA, the CDR3 is TGTGCCAGCAGCTCGCGACAGTACTCTAGCACAGATACGCAGTATTTT. Its protein is CASSSRQYSSTDTQYF.

V gene TRBV4-3 combines with J gene TRBJ1-1, with TRBD1 as a possible D gene (5 bases). Germline CDR1 reads LGHNA; CDR2 reads YSLEER. CDR3 length: 16 residues. V lost 0 bases and J lost 1, with 12 bases in between. CDR3 protein: CASSQDGRVRNTEAFF. In nucleotides, the CDR3 is TGCGCCAGCAGCCAAGATGGCAGGGTCCGGAACACTGAAGCTTTCTTT.

This clone has more than one count but fewer than ten. The chain employs TRBV7-2 and TRBJ2-7; TRBD1 aligns across 9 bases. Germline CDR1 SGHTA, CDR2 FQGNSA. The V segment lost 0 bases and the J segment 5 bases; nucleotides outside the gene matches: 5. The CDR3 is 15 amino acids. In nucleotides, the CDR3 is TGTGCCAGCAGCTTAGCGCGGGACAGGGTAAACGAGCAGTACTTC. The encoded protein is CASSLARDRVNEQYF.

The J gene is TRBJ2-1, the V gene TRBV5-1; 7 bases are a match to TRBD1. J was trimmed by 9 bases and V by 5 bases; bases with no gene match: 8. CDR1 and CDR2 from the germline V gene are SGHRS and YFSETQ. The CDR3 contains 13 residues. Here the CDR3 DNA reads TGCGCCAGCAGTCCTACAGGGGTGGGTGAGCAGTTCTTC. Translating it yields CASSPTGVGEQFF.

The chain is built from TRBV5-1 and TRBJ2-7, with TRBD1 matching 10 bases. CDR3 length equals 15 residues. V lost 0 bases, J lost 7 bases, and 7 bases stayed unmatched. Germline CDR1 SGHRS, CDR2 YFSETQ. Here the CDR3 DNA reads TGCGCCAGCAGCTTGGCCCGGGACAGGGGTGAAGAGCAGTACTTC. It translates to CASSLARDRGEEQYF.